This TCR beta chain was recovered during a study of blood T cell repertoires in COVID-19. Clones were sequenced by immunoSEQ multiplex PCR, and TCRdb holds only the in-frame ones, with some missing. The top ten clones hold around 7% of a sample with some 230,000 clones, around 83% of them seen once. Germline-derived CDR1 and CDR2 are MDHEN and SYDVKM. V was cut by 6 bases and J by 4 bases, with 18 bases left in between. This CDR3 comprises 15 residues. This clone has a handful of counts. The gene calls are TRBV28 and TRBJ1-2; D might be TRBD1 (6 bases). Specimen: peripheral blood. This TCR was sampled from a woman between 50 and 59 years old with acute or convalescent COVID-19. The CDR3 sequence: CASSPNRGALYGYTF. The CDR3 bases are TGTGCCAGCAGCCCAAATCGGGGGGCGCTCTATGGCTACACCTTC.